This TCR beta chain was obtained from a study of blood T cell repertoires in COVID-19. Across the whole study: Samples of COVID-19 (acute and convalescent) were obtained from the United States, Italy and Spain.

This CDR3 spans 18 amino acids. Per the germline V gene, CDR1 is SQVTM and CDR2 is ANQGSEA. Germline trimming cut 4 bases from V and 4 bases from J; bases unmatched to any gene: 17. How the authors handled the data: Amplified reference gene primers provided the basis for estimating nucleated cell counts. Some clones are missing from TCRdb's copy, which holds only in-frame ones; the method was immunoSEQ multiplex PCR. The DNA gave D and trimming, while V, J and clone size come from that table. The sample lists 70,000 to 95,000 clones, 70% to 90% seen once, with roughly 5% in the top ten. Material: peripheral blood. The receptor was isolated from an elderly woman with acute or convalescent COVID-19. The V and J genes are TRBV29-1 and TRBJ2-1; 9 bases fit TRBD1. CDR3 region: CSVGGTGNGAGTYNEQFF. The CDR3 coding sequence is TGCAGCGTTGGGGGGACAGGGAATGGAGCGGGGACTTACAATGAGCAGTTCTTC.